This T cell receptor (beta chain) originates from a study of CD8 T cells in Susac syndrome (dated by TCRdb to 2018 to 2020). General notes on the study: Among the sequenced Susac syndrome patients, over five had clinically active disease and under 10 were in clinical remission. Repertoire sequencing was used to test whether CD8+ T cell activation and differentiation in Susac syndrome was antigen driven. At blood withdrawal, Susac syndrome patients were therapy-naive, treated with corticosteroids (with IVIg additionally given to some), or treated with IVIg alone. Points the paper makes about the study in general: The number of individuals in the TCR sequencing and HLA analysis was recognized as being relatively small. No clonal expansion was detected in the CD4+ T cell repertoire of Susac syndrome patients.

The V end loses 5 bases and the J end loses 3 bases, and a stretch of 13 bases separates them. Spanning cysteine to phenylalanine, the CDR3 consists of 13 amino acids. The DNA shown is the 39-base CDR3, in frame from base 1. Based on the germline V gene, the CDR1 and CDR2 sequences are SQVTM and ANQGSEA. For this clonotype: The antigen it recognizes is unknown. The record has no base qualities; no much larger clone is one base away.

High-throughput TCR beta sequencing profiled peripheral blood CD8+ and CD4+ T cells from healthy donors, Susac syndrome patients and multiple sclerosis patients. Recently defined diagnostic criteria for definite or probable disease were met by the Susac syndrome patients. Bulk CD8+ and CD4+ T cells were purified magnetically by negative isolation, whereas CD8+ TEMRA cells were enriched by FACS. Blood was drawn into EDTA tubes, processed within 24 hours, and PBMCs were isolated by density gradient centrifugation. PBMCs intended for TCR sequencing were cryopreserved in liquid nitrogen and were subsequently thawed in a 37 degrees C water bath. A purity of at least 90% was achieved for sorted or isolated CD4+, CD8+ and CD8+ TEMRA cells. RNA was extracted using the RNeasy kit, and roughly 0.45 to 1 ug of the RNA was reverse transcribed with random hexamers. The immunoSEQ multiplex PCR assay, which covers 54 Vbeta and 13 Jbeta segments, was used to amplify TCR beta CDR3 regions. To correct PCR amplification bias, a synthetic template baseline was used for both primer optimization and computational correction. Per the source publication's procedure: Reads were annotated to V, D and J genes according to IMGT and were analyzed with immunoSEQ Analyzer, with only productive sequences retained. Clonality was computed as one minus Shannon entropy normalized by log2 of the number of productive unique sequences. For each patient and control, public and private clones were evaluated within the 100 most prevalent clones. Clones were defined as Susac-specific if absent from the healthy and MS cohorts, from approximately 1,100 published viral clones and from other ImmuneACCESS disease sequences. TCRdb redid the processing of the public reads, applying fastp at Q25 and MiXCR, and retained in-frame beta chains. Each record represents a unique CDR3 protein, reported with the most common genes and DNA among its rows. V and J calls and clone size were set by TCRdb, not the authors. The sample table records about 190,000 distinct CDR3 sequences; around 95% of these occur just once. The ten largest clones add up to around 0.1% of the sample.

Specimen: CD4+ T cells from PBMCs. Recombination connected TRBV29-1 to TRBJ2-5; matching of 5 bases hints at TRBD1 as the D gene. The receptor comes from a human donor with Susac syndrome. CDR3 reads: CSVTRQKKETQYF. The DNA reads as follows: TGCAGCGTTACCCGACAGAAGAAAGAGACCCAGTACTTC.